The sequence of this T cell receptor beta chain was determined in a study of long-term antiretroviral therapy in people with HIV. Survey-level resolution applied to immunoSEQ assay v3.0. Sequencing aimed at roughly 40,000-55,000 T-cell genomes per sample. Here immunoSEQ multiplex PCR was the method, and the copy in TCRdb shows in-frame clones only, minus some. Of roughly 25,000 clones listed, around three quarters are singletons. CDR1 and CDR2 (germline): MDHEN, SYDVKM. The J segment lost 3 bases and the V segment lost 3 bases, leaving 4 bases of the junction unmatched. The CDR3 totals 14 residues. The count of this clone is one. Its antigen remains unknown. Overall study results and limits: Across all time points, the repertoire was dominated by clones that expanded before ART. Once patients were on ART, diversity went higher but still fell short of transplant donor controls.

This specimen was unsorted PBMCs, taken 2.1 years after starting antiretroviral therapy. The TCR was taken from a man aged 30-40 years with HIV. This sequence joins TRBV28 and TRBJ2-7, with 8 bases matching TRBD1. CDR3 in DNA: TGTGCCAGCAGTTTTGCAGGGGGCGGCTACGAGCAGTACTTC. Amino acids: CASSFAGGGYEQYF.